What follows are 20 T cell receptor beta chains derived from one specimen sequenced in a study of T cell changes during pregnancy in multiple sclerosis. Some clones are missing from TCRdb's copy, which holds only in-frame ones; the method was immunoSEQ multiplex PCR. This table holds 40,000 to 60,000 clones, about nine tenths found once. Material: peripheral blood, obtained in the first trimester of pregnancy. Receptors were obtained from a female donor in good health, enrolled as a control in a pregnancy study.

The rearrangement uses TRBV4-3 and TRBJ2-1; TRBD1 agrees at 7 bases. Germline V CDR1 and CDR2: LGHNA, YSLEER. The CDR3 is 16 residues long. The V gene end was trimmed by 0 bases and the J gene end by 3 bases; junction bases not matched to a gene: 5. The CDR3 here is CASSQEGQELYNEQFF. CDR3 in DNA: TGCGCCAGCAGCCAAGAAGGACAGGAACTCTACAATGAGCAGTTCTTC.

The chain recombines TRBV2 with TRBJ2-7, with TRBD1 matching over 9 bases. The germline CDR1 and CDR2 sequences are SNHLY and FYNNEI. J gave up 3 bases and V 8 bases, and 5 bases lay outside the gene matches. This CDR3 has 13 amino acids. CDR3 sequence reads: CASAGQGFYEQYF. CDR3 coding DNA: TGTGCCAGCGCGGGACAGGGATTCTACGAGCAGTACTTC.

The chain combines TRBV14 with TRBJ2-1, with 9 bases that match TRBD1. With 4 bases clipped from V and 6 bases from J, the junction kept 10 bases outside the gene matches. The CDR3 spans 16 residues. CDR1 SGHDN and CDR2 FVKESK come from the germline V gene. CDR3 in amino acids: CASSLRPGTGSNEQFF. DNA for the CDR3: TGTGCCAGCAGCCTGCGACCCGGGACAGGGTCCAATGAGCAGTTCTTC.

This chain uses TRBV7-9 with TRBJ1-4; possible D gene TRBD1, 6 bases. From germline, CDR1 is SEHNR and CDR2 FQNEAQ (reference sequence). V dropped 5 bases and J dropped 8 bases, with 21 bases sitting between them. The CDR3 loop spans 16 amino acids. Written as DNA, the CDR3 is TGTGCCAGCAGCCAACTCTATACAAGGGGGAAAGAAAAACTGTTTTTT. Translated, it gives CASSQLYTRGKEKLFF.

The CDR3 region is CAWSLSRRLAGNNEQFF. The DNA for the CDR3 is TGTGCCTGGAGTCTCTCCAGGAGACTAGCGGGAAACAATGAGCAGTTCTTC. The chain recombines TRBV30 with TRBJ2-1; 11 nucleotides line up with TRBD2. The CDR3 extends over 17 amino acids. Germline values: CDR1 GTSNPN, CDR2 SVGIG (reference sequence). V dropped 2 bases and J dropped 5; count of bases not matched to a gene: 11.

The gene calls are TRBV5-4 and TRBJ2-1; 8 nucleotides agree with TRBD1. The V gene's germline CDR1 is SGHNT and CDR2 YYREEE (reference sequence). Losses at the gene ends were 4 bases for V and 3 bases for J; bases not matched to a gene: 6. CDR3 length equals 15 residues. The CDR3 reads CASSDRGKHYNEQFF. The CDR3 nucleotides read TGTGCCAGCAGCGACAGGGGCAAACACTACAATGAGCAGTTCTTC.

The gene calls are TRBV5-1 and TRBJ2-3; TRBD2 is a possible D gene (5 bases). CDR3 length: 14 amino acids. The germline gives CDR1 SGHRS, CDR2 YFSETQ. V was shortened by 0 bases and J by 6 bases, with 11 bases between the two germline ends. CDR3 sequence (DNA): TGCGCCAGCAGCTTGGGAGGGCCAAGGGATACGCAGTATTTT. It translates to CASSLGGPRDTQYF.

The chain couples TRBV5-4 to TRBJ2-5, with 9 bases aligning to TRBD2. The germline V gene encodes CDR1 SGHNT and CDR2 YYREEE (reference sequence). Losses at the gene ends were 2 bases for V and 7 bases for J; bases not matched to a gene: 9. CDR3 length equals 15 residues. The CDR3 region has the DNA TGTGCCAGCAGCTTAGTAGCGGGAGCATTCGGGACCCAGTACTTC. It specifies CASSLVAGAFGTQYF.

In this sample, this clone turned up once. This sequence joins TRBV4-1 and TRBJ1-2, with 7 bases lining up with TRBD1. The CDR3 sequence is 15 residues long. The V segment lost 1 base and the J segment 8 bases; nucleotides outside the gene matches: 10. Germline V lookup: CDR1 MGHRA, CDR2 YSYEKL. Here the CDR3 DNA reads TGCGCCAGCAGCCAAGTCTCGACAGGGATTGAGGGCTACACCTTC. Translating it yields CASSQVSTGIEGYTF.

Written as DNA, the CDR3 is TGTGCCAGCAATCTACTTAGTGACGGGGAGCTGTTTTTT. Translated, it gives CASNLLSDGELFF. The rearrangement links TRBV7-9 to TRBJ2-2, with D unclear. The CDR3 is made up of 13 amino acids. The germline V gene has CDR1 SEHNR and CDR2 FQNEAQ (reference sequence). V gave up 7 bases and J gave up 7 bases, with 13 bases separating them.

The chain recombines TRBV29-1 with TRBJ1-3; D remains ambiguous. The CDR3 runs to 14 residues. CDR1 is SQVTM, CDR2 ANQGSEA, per germline. Trimming removed 7 bases from V and 0 bases from J, with 13 bases in between. CDR3 bases: TGCAGCGCCAATGAGGCCTACTCTGGAAACACCATATATTTT. Translated: CSANEAYSGNTIYF.

This clone occurred once. The chain is built from TRBV18 and TRBJ2-7; the match to TRBD2 covers 11 bases. CDR3 size: 19 residues. Germline CDR1 KGHSH, CDR2 LQKENI. V lost 0 bases, J lost 3 bases, and 13 bases stayed unmatched. The CDR3 loop reads CASSPPFGGTSGALYEQYF. The CDR3 DNA is TGTGCCAGCTCACCACCGTTTGGCGGGACTAGCGGAGCCCTCTACGAGCAGTACTTC.

The chain recombines TRBV28 with TRBJ2-1; 12 bases agree with TRBD2. Trimming removed 6 bases from V and 10 bases from J; junction bases left unmatched: 10. In germline, CDR1 is MDHEN, CDR2 SYDVKM. The CDR3 contains 15 residues. CDR3: CASSAWTSGIEEQFF. The CDR3 DNA is TGTGCCAGCAGCGCATGGACTAGCGGGATTGAGGAGCAGTTCTTC.

The V call is TRBV2, the J call TRBJ2-3, with 15 bases identical to TRBD2. V shed 9 bases, J shed 2 bases, and the junction held 9 bases outside the gene matches. Germline V CDR1 and CDR2: SNHLY, FYNNEI. This CDR3 has 17 amino acids. The CDR3 DNA reads as TGTGCCAGTGGGGGACTAGCGGGAGGACCTACCACAGATACGCAGTATTTT. This translates into CASGGLAGGPTTDTQYF.

The rearrangement joins TRBV7-9 to TRBJ1-2, with a possible D match to TRBD1 (6 bases). The CDR3 has 14 residues. V was pared by 1 base and J by 4 bases, with 10 bases between. Germline CDR1 reads SEHNR; CDR2 reads FQNEAQ (reference sequence). CDR3 region: CASSLGGGLYGYTF. CDR3 nucleotide sequence: TGTGCCAGCAGCTTAGGCGGGGGGCTCTATGGCTACACCTTC.

This clone is medium-sized within its sample. This chain joins TRBV2 and TRBJ2-1; 9 nucleotides match TRBD1. The trim removed 6 bases at V and 4 bases at J, leaving 4 bases unmatched. CDR3 length: 14 amino acids. The V gene's germline CDR1 is SNHLY and CDR2 FYNNEI. The CDR3 sequence: CASRPGQGYNEQFF. For the CDR3, the DNA is TGTGCCAGCAGACCGGGACAGGGTTACAATGAGCAGTTCTTC.

The J gene is TRBJ2-6, the V gene TRBV14; D is perhaps TRBD1 (5 bases). V was clipped by 4 bases and J by 0 bases, with 13 bases between them. Germline lookup yields CDR1 SGHDN and CDR2 FVKESK. This CDR3 region has 17 residues. CDR3 in DNA: TGTGCCAGCAGCCGCGACAGCCGTCTCTCTGGGGCCAACGTCCTGACTTTC. Protein product: CASSRDSRLSGANVLTF.

The chain is built from TRBV7-2 and TRBJ2-1, with a tentative D call TRBD2 (6 bases). The CDR3 sequence is 14 residues long. The germline V and J ends were trimmed by 5 bases and 4 bases, with 12 bases remaining between them. Germline V CDR1 and CDR2: SGHTA, FQGNSA. CDR3 residues: CASSLGAGYNEQFF. The CDR3 nucleotides are TGTGCCAGCAGCCTAGGGGCGGGATACAATGAGCAGTTCTTC.

The genes are TRBV5-1 and TRBJ2-7; D is perhaps TRBD1 (6 bases). V lost 4 bases, J lost 7 bases, and 15 bases lay in between. The CDR3 extends over 13 amino acids. Germline CDR1 and CDR2: SGHRS and YFSETQ. The CDR3 sequence: CASSPEQGGEQYF. DNA for the CDR3: TGCGCCAGCAGCCCGGAACAGGGCGGGGAGCAGTACTTC.

The V and J genes are TRBV5-5 and TRBJ1-5, with 9 positions matching TRBD1. Germline CDR1 and CDR2: SGHKS and YYEKEE (reference sequence). The CDR3 runs 14 residues. Trimming at V came to 4 bases and at J to 5 bases, leaving 4 bases not matched to a gene. The CDR3 is CASSPWTGDQPQHF. CDR3 DNA sequence: TGTGCCAGCAGCCCATGGACAGGGGATCAGCCCCAGCATTTT.